Below, 10 T cell receptor beta chains from the same sample are listed, as sequenced in a study of T cell clonality in common variable immunodeficiency. General observations from the study: In common variable immunodeficiency, TCR beta chains reportedly carried fewer deletions and N-nucleotide insertions.

Libraries were prepared by immunoSEQ multiplex PCR; TCRdb keeps only in-frame clonotypes and omits some of them. There are about 31,000 clones in the sample, none observed a single time. Their recognized antigens are unknown. The sample comprised peripheral blood mononuclear cells. The receptors stem from a human donor with common variable immunodeficiency.

This clone was recorded at least ten times. The read gets to within 3 residues of the CDR3 end, and the germline J gene fills in the rest. This rearrangement joins TRBV18 to TRBJ2-1; the match to TRBD1 covers 9 bases. Germline V lookup: CDR1 KGHSH, CDR2 LQKENI. The CDR3 is 16 amino acids. The junction had 8 bases not matched to a gene; V was cut back by 2 bases and J by 6 bases. The CDR3 DNA, read in part, is TGTGCCAGCTCACCATTTGAGACAGGGGGATTCAATGAG. Protein product: CASSPFETGGFNE. The whole CDR3 is CASSPFETGGFNEQFF.

As regards this clone: The read ends 3 residues early relative to the CDR3; the germline J gene fills the gap. This rearrangement joins TRBV5-6 to TRBJ1-6; D is unresolved. Trimming removed 0 bases at V and 10 bases at J, with 8 bases between. This CDR3 comprises 13 residues. Germline-derived CDR1 and CDR2 are SGHDT and YYEEEE. CDR3 bases read: TGTGCCAGCAGCTTGGGCAGGAAGTCACCC. Amino acid sequence: CASSLGRKSP. The entire CDR3 is CASSLGRKSPLHF.

This clone was seen only a few times. The read ends 3 residues before the CDR3 terminus; that terminus is restored from the germline J gene. The genes are TRBV7-6 and TRBJ2-1, with 9 nucleotides matching TRBD2. The CDR3 covers 15 residues. Germline CDR1 reads SGHVS; CDR2 reads FNYEAQ. V lost 5 bases, J lost 4 bases, and 6 bases stayed unmatched. The CDR3 spells CASSILAGGYNEQFF. The CDR3 DNA, read in part, is TGTGCCAGCAGCATACTAGCGGGTGGGTACAATGAG.

This clone was seen ten or more times. The CDR3 is cut off 3 residues early in the read; its end comes from the germline J gene. The chain uses TRBV19 and TRBJ1-5; tentative D call: TRBD1 (6 bases). Per germline, CDR1 LNHDA and CDR2 SQIVND (reference sequence). Deletions cut 3 bases from V and 0 bases from J, with 21 bases between. The CDR3 runs to 19 residues. CDR3 amino acids: CASSIGGGRQRYSNQPQHF. The covered CDR3 bases are TGTGCCAGTAGTATCGGGGGGGGGCGTCAAAGATATAGCAATCAGCCC.

This clone was detected many times. The sequenced fragment ends 3 residues before the CDR3 boundary, so the rest is inferred from the germline J gene. The V call is TRBV11-3, the J call TRBJ2-7, with a weak D call TRBD2 (6 bases). The length of the CDR3 is 13 residues. The germline gives CDR1 SGHNT, CDR2 YENEEA. With 8 bases removed from V and 4 bases from J, the gap between germline ends came to 15 bases. CDR3 region: CASAVGLYYEQYF. The part of the CDR3 DNA that was read is TGTGCCAGCGCGGTCGGACTATATTACGAG. Using reference TRBV11-3 and TRBJ2-7 for the parts outside the CDR3, the full variable domain is EAGVVQSPRYKIIEKKQPVAFWCNPISGHNTLYWYLQNLGQGPELLIRYENEEAVDDSQLPKDRFSAERLKGVDSTLKIQPAELGDSAVYLCASAVGLYYEQYFGPGTRLTVT.

This clone was counted many times. The read falls 3 residues short of the CDR3 end, and the missing part is taken from the germline J gene. The chain combines TRBV6-2 or TRBV6-3 with TRBJ2-1; TRBD2 might be the D (5 bases). From germline, CDR1 is MNHEY and CDR2 SVGEGT. The V end was cut by 11 bases, the J end by 7 bases, with 18 bases between. This CDR3 spans 13 amino acids. The CDR3 bases that were read are TGTGCCTCGTTAATGGTAGCGCGGAATGAG. This translates into CASLMVARNE. The entire CDR3 is CASLMVARNEQFF.

CDR3 loop: CASSIPGQGRQEPQHF. The covered CDR3 bases are TGTGCCAGTAGTATCCCCGGGCAGGGGAGACAAGAGCCC. The chain recombines TRBV19 with TRBJ1-5, with D possibly TRBD1 on 6 matching bases. Sequencing ends 3 residues short of the CDR3 end; the germline J gene provides the rest. CDR1 and CDR2 from the germline V gene are LNHDA and SQIVND (reference sequence). Trimming removed 3 bases at V and 8 bases at J, with 20 bases between. This CDR3 is 16 amino acids long.

This clone was seen many times. Read coverage stops 3 residues before the CDR3 terminus; the germline J gene supplies the remainder. The chain employs TRBV29-1 and TRBJ2-1; D might be TRBD1 (6 bases). This CDR3 comprises 13 residues. Trimming pared 1 base from V and 8 bases from J, leaving 12 bases between. Germline CDR1 and CDR2: SQVTM and ANQGSEA. The sequenced part of the CDR3 DNA is TGCAGCGTTGAAGCAGGGGAAGTCTATGAG. This sequence encodes CSVEAGEVYE. The entire CDR3 protein is CSVEAGEVYEQFF.

In its sample, this clone was seen many times. The CDR3 end is not reached by the read, which stops 3 residues before it; the germline J gene fills it in. The gene calls are TRBV3-1 (or the pseudogene TRBV3-2) and TRBJ1-1; 7 positions match TRBD1. The V gene's germline CDR1 is LGHDT and CDR2 YNNKEL (reference sequence). V gave up 1 base and J gave up 7 bases; unmatched junction bases: 3. The CDR3 sequence is 13 residues long. The CDR3 reads CASSQGGGSEAFF. Incomplete CDR3 DNA: TGTGCCAGCAGCCAAGGAGGGGGCAGTGAA.

The sample holds many counts of this clone. The read is 3 residues too short to cover the CDR3 end, so that end is filled in from the germline J gene. The V gene is TRBV7-3, the J gene TRBJ2-3, with D possibly matching TRBD2 (6 bases). V lost 5 bases and J lost 4, with 13 bases in between. CDR1 is SGHTA, CDR2 FQGTGA, per germline. The CDR3 is 14 residues long. The CDR3 spells CASSPGTSPDTQYF. CDR3 bases read: TGTGCCAGCAGCCCAGGGACTTCTCCAGATACG.